This note documents a single T cell receptor (beta chain) sequence. No antigen is known for it. The input lacks base qualities; no much larger clone sits a single base away. This record comes from a study of identical twins (dated by TCRdb to 2016 to 2017). With respect to the entire study: To test whether fetal clonotypes persist, the study used deep sequencing on TCR alpha and beta repertoires from monozygotic twins, unrelated adults of various ages, and cord blood. Replicate twin experiments were performed at different times using different library preparation protocols to rule out contamination. What the work shows at the level of the full study, not this receptor alone: Recombination models systematically underestimated out-of-frame TCR alpha sharing in monozygotic twins but agreed with sharing between unrelated individuals. In beta out-of-frame sequences, excess twin sharing was weaker, because having fewer shared sequences lowered the signal-to-noise ratio. Abundant cord blood beta clonotypes carried fewer insertions; young adult naive repertoires showed a weaker similar trend, while memory repertoires showed none. Compared with coincidental sharing between unrelated individuals, out-of-frame TCR alpha sequences shared between twins showed an excess of sequences with low generation probability. Zero-insertion analyses could be partly confounded by invariant T cells such as MAIT and iNKT, though diverse VJ usage argued against such confounding for most clonotypes. Because the same donors could not be followed over many years, the conclusions relied on cross-sectional statistical analysis.

In the germline V gene, CDR1 corresponds to LGHNA and CDR2 to YNFKEQ. Inclusive of the bounding cysteine and phenylalanine, the CDR3 is 15 residues long. The entry retains the CDR3 DNA only, 45 bases that are in frame from base 1. Ends trimmed: V by 0 bases, J by 3 bases; bases unmatched to a gene: 4. All donors were healthy Caucasians. Three pairs of female monozygotic twins, all aged about 18 to 30 years, were included in the twin cohort. Positive isolation kits from Invitrogen were used to isolate CD4+ and CD8+ T cell populations. The method was 5' RACE. Sequencing was carried out with an Illumina HiSeq 2000. A universal primer binding site was added through template switching, and the final cDNA carried a unique molecular identifier so that TCR cDNA molecules could be counted accurately. First-strand cDNA for TCR alpha and beta chains was synthesized from specific primers in the conserved constant-segment region. To control for contamination, each cDNA library was double barcoded with a SMART-Mk sample barcode plus Illumina barcodes. TruSeq adapter sequences along with Illumina sample barcodes were introduced in two successive PCR steps. Sequencing of the TCR alpha and beta cDNA libraries was done on the Illumina HiSeq platform using custom primers. The original methods were these. Unique molecular identifiers were extracted from raw reads with MiGEC, and CDR3 positions were determined with MiXCR. For each individual, recombination models were inferred using an EM algorithm with the repgenHMM and IGoR tools. Shared clonotypes were analyzed with the tcR package in R, and sharing was normalized by the product of cloneset sizes. To study raw recombination free of thymic and clonal selection effects, out-of-frame nonproductive sequences were analyzed. TCRdb itself trimmed the public reads at Q25 with fastp, ran MiXCR and retained productive beta chains. Identical CDR3 protein sequences are pooled into one entry, listed with their most common genes and DNA. TCRdb, not the authors, supplied the V and J calls. This sample gives 430,000 or so distinct CDR3 sequences in total; 20% to 25% of them show up just once. The top ten clones comprise just under 3% of the sample.

The same sample was also studied in work on T cells expressing NK-cell markers. As that second study puts it: Eight or nine donors provided sorted CD3+CD56+NKG2C+, CD3+CD56+NKG2C- and CD3+CD56-NKG2C+ T-cell subsets, whose TCR beta-chain repertoires were profiled. Seven of the eight sequenced donors were HCMV-seropositive and one was HCMV-seronegative. In several experiments an anti-gammadeltaTCR antibody was added to restrict sorting to alphabetaTCR-expressing T cells. In roughly six donors, the dominant CD3+CD56+NKG2C+ clonotypes ranked among the top 10 CD8+ clonotypes, making up roughly 1.0-7.5% of CD8+ T cells. Those dominant clonotypes were again the most abundant among CD3+CD56-NKG2C+ cells in a handful of donors, at roughly 28.3-60.1%. It remained unclear whether the expanded NKG2C-expressing T cell clones were specific for HCMV antigens. The eight sequenced donors were randomly selected healthy volunteers, three men and five women. To determine HCMV serostatus, a commercial ELISA kit was used to detect HCMV-specific IgG in serum. Reads were demultiplexed and grouped by UMI with MIGEC, and clonotypes were assembled and quantified with MiTCR. To remove erroneous sequences, TCR cDNA sequences were retained only when supported by two or more reads. The tcR package was used for downstream repertoire analysis, with clonotypes matched between fractions based on CDR3 nucleotide sequence plus V segment. Antigen specificity was annotated against VDJdb with VDJmatch, allowing one amino acid substitution in CDR3.

The chain is assembled from TRBV4-2 and TRBJ1-1; 7 bases in the junction line up with TRBD1. Material for sequencing was CD4+ T cells sorted from blood. This TCR was recovered from a woman aged 18-29 years in good health. The CDR3 amino acid sequence is: CASSQDQGVDTEAFF. The nucleotide sequence is TGTGCCAGCAGCCAAGATCAGGGGGTGGACACTGAAGCTTTCTTT.